The 27 T cell receptor beta chains listed next were all sequenced from one sample in a study of blood T cell repertoires in COVID-19. Using immunoSEQ multiplex PCR, the repertoire was profiled, and TCRdb retains in-frame clones only, with some absent. The table shows fewer than 300,000 clones, with 91% occurring only once. Sequences were obtained from peripheral blood. The receptors were gathered from a person aged 18 to 29 with COVID-19, enrolled during active disease.

The rearrangement links TRBV7-2 to TRBJ2-3; 9 nucleotides match TRBD2. CDR1 is SGHTA and CDR2 is FQGNSA in the germline V gene. This CDR3 contains 16 residues. The V and J ends lost 5 bases and 3 bases, in that order; junction bases with no gene match: 9. In DNA form, the CDR3 reads TGTGCCAGCAGCCCCCTAGCGGGAATGGGGACAGATACGCAGTATTTT. This gives the protein CASSPLAGMGTDTQYF.

CDR3 nucleotide sequence: TGCGCCAGCAGCGCGAGCGGGAGTGGGGAGACCCAGTACTTC. Translation: CASSASGSGETQYF. The chain combines TRBV5-1 with TRBJ2-5; 8 bases line up with TRBD2. The CDR3 covers 14 residues. Germline V gene data show CDR1 as SGHRS and CDR2 as YFSETQ. The junction had 7 bases not matched to a gene; V was cut back by 4 bases and J by 5 bases. Combining the CDR3 with reference TRBV5-1 and TRBJ2-5 gives the whole variable domain KAGVTQTPRYLIKTRGQQVTLSCSPISGHRSVSWYQQTPGQGLQFLFEYFSETQRNKGNFPGRFSGRQFSNSRSEMNVSTLELGDSALYLCASSASGSGETQYFGPGTRLLVL.

This rearrangement joins TRBV28 to TRBJ1-3; D gene unclear. There are 14 residues in the CDR3. The germline V gene has CDR1 MDHEN and CDR2 SYDVKM. Trimming cost V 5 bases and J 0 bases, with 8 bases left between them. CDR3 coding DNA: TGTGCCAGCAGTCCTCCACACTCTGGAAACACCATATATTTT. Encoded protein: CASSPPHSGNTIYF.

Only one count was recorded for this clone. The chain couples TRBV5-1 to TRBJ2-1, with D perhaps matching TRBD2 (5 bases). The CDR3 covers 12 residues. Trimming took off 0 bases at V and 10 bases at J, with 8 bases between the two ends. Germline values: CDR1 SGHRS, CDR2 YFSETQ. DNA for the CDR3: TGCGCCAGCAGCTTGGAAGCGGAAGAGCAGTTCTTC. Its protein product is CASSLEAEEQFF.

The chain uses TRBV7-6 and TRBJ2-7; tentatively, D is TRBD2 (6 bases). The CDR3 has 15 residues. V was cut by 3 bases and J by 2 bases, with 14 bases left in between. In germline, CDR1 is SGHVS, CDR2 FNYEAQ. Here the CDR3 reads CASSLSGGSPYEQYF. CDR3 DNA: TGTGCCAGCAGCTTGTCCGGGGGTTCTCCCTACGAGCAGTACTTC.

The chain carries TRBV9 and TRBJ2-3; 7 positions match TRBD1. V was clipped by 3 bases and J by 2 bases; unmatched bases: 3. Germline assignment: CDR1 SGDLS and CDR2 YYNGEE. The CDR3 extends over 14 amino acids. This chain's CDR3 is CASSETGLTDTQYF. In DNA, the CDR3 is TGTGCCAGCAGCGAGACAGGGCTCACAGATACGCAGTATTTT.

V gene TRBV3-1 (or the pseudogene TRBV3-2) combines with J gene TRBJ2-5; 9 positions match TRBD2. J gave up 4 bases and V 2 bases, and 14 bases lay outside the gene matches. Germline loops: CDR1 LGHDT, CDR2 YNNKEL (reference sequence). The CDR3 runs 18 residues. The CDR3 reads CASSQNVPIAGGLETQYF. The DNA of the CDR3 is TGTGCCAGCAGCCAAAACGTGCCTATCGCGGGAGGGCTAGAGACCCAGTACTTC.

The chain uses TRBV7-2 and TRBJ2-5, with D possibly TRBD1 on 6 matching bases. The V gene lost 6 bases and the J gene lost 2 bases, with 16 bases spanning the gap. Germline V gives CDR1 SGHTA, CDR2 FQGNSA. CDR3 length: 15 residues. The CDR3 DNA reads TGTGCCAGCAGAGATACCGGTGGACAGCAAGAGACCCAGTACTTC. Amino acids: CASRDTGGQQETQYF.

This clone was observed once. This chain links TRBV6-5 with TRBJ1-2; TRBD1 matches at 9 bases. After removal of 6 bases from V and 4 bases from J, the junction contained 6 bases not matched to a gene. There are 14 residues in the CDR3. The V gene's germline CDR1 is MNHEY and CDR2 SVGAGI. The CDR3 is CASSTGGKLYGYTF. DNA for the CDR3: TGTGCCAGCAGCACAGGGGGCAAGCTCTATGGCTACACCTTC.

The gene calls are TRBV20-1 and TRBJ2-1, with D possibly being TRBD2 (5 bases). The germline V gene encodes CDR1 DFQATT and CDR2 SNEGSKA (reference sequence). The CDR3 sequence is 11 residues long. V lost 3 bases and J lost 12, with 12 bases in between. The CDR3 is CSASRDAGQFF. Here the CDR3 DNA reads TGCAGTGCTAGCCGGGATGCTGGGCAGTTCTTC.

The rearrangement joins TRBV18 to TRBJ2-4; D might be TRBD2 (6 bases). The CDR3 spans 16 residues. The germline gives CDR1 KGHSH, CDR2 LQKENI. V shed 3 bases and J shed 0 bases, with 12 bases lying between them. CDR3 protein: CASSPSPGLAKNIQYF. Written as DNA, the CDR3 is TGTGCCAGCTCACCTTCACCGGGACTAGCCAAAAACATTCAGTACTTC.

This chain joins TRBV6-2 or TRBV6-3 and TRBJ1-2; D might be TRBD1 (5 bases). This CDR3 is 15 amino acids long. Per the germline V gene, CDR1 is MNHEY and CDR2 is SVGEGT. V was cut by 1 base and J by 8 bases, with 17 bases left in between. CDR3 loop: CASSYWPVTASGYTF. CDR3 sequence (DNA): TGTGCCAGCAGTTACTGGCCCGTGACAGCCTCGGGCTACACCTTC.

The chain joins TRBV27 to TRBJ2-1; TRBD2 aligns across 11 bases. The CDR3 is made up of 16 amino acids. V dropped 6 bases and J dropped 2; count of bases not matched to a gene: 6. Germline loops: CDR1 MNHEY, CDR2 SMNVEV (reference sequence). The CDR3 DNA is TGTGCCAGCAGACTCGGGACTAGCGGACCCTACAATGAGCAGTTCTTC. Its translation is CASRLGTSGPYNEQFF.

This clone was recorded only once. The gene calls are TRBV6-5 and TRBJ1-3, with 7 bases aligning to TRBD1. The CDR3 covers 14 residues. From germline, CDR1 is MNHEY and CDR2 SVGAGI. V shed 10 bases, J shed 0 bases, and the junction held 6 bases outside the gene matches. The CDR3 is CATRDSSSGNTIYF. Written as DNA, the CDR3 is TGTGCCACCAGGGACAGTTCCTCTGGAAACACCATATATTTT.

The chain links TRBV4-1 to TRBJ1-1; D not resolved. The CDR3 spans 14 residues. V lost 1 base and J lost 2, with 8 bases in between. The germline V gene encodes CDR1 MGHRA and CDR2 YSYEKL. The CDR3 loop is CASSQVRENTEAFF. As DNA, the CDR3 is TGCGCCAGCAGCCAAGTTCGGGAAAACACTGAAGCTTTCTTT.

CDR3 nucleotide sequence: TGTGCCAGCAGCCCTGGGGGGTGGGTAGCGGGGGCCTACGAGCAGTACTTC. Translated, it gives CASSPGGWVAGAYEQYF. The V call is TRBV11-2, the J call TRBJ2-7; the match to TRBD2 covers 9 bases. Germline V gives CDR1 SGHAT, CDR2 FQNNGV. V was pared by 5 bases and J by 2 bases, with 13 bases of the junction left unmatched. The CDR3 contains 17 residues. Filled out from reference TRBV11-2 and TRBJ2-7, the complete variable domain reads EAGVAQSPRYKIIEKRQSVAFWCNPISGHATLYWYQQILGQGPKLLIQFQNNGVVDDSQLPKDRFSAERLKGVDSTLKIQPAKLEDSAVYLCASSPGGWVAGAYEQYFGPGTRLTVT.

V and J are TRBV5-6 and TRBJ2-3; 9 positions agree with TRBD2. J was trimmed by 0 bases and V by 0 bases; bases with no gene match: 5. CDR1 is SGHDT and CDR2 is YYEEEE in the germline V gene. The CDR3 length is 17 residues. The CDR3 coding sequence is TGTGCCAGCAGCTTGGGGACTAGCGTGAAGAGCACAGATACGCAGTATTTT. It codes for CASSLGTSVKSTDTQYF.

The genes are TRBV5-1 and TRBJ2-7, with 7 bases fitting TRBD1. The CDR3 contains 13 residues. After removal of 4 bases from V and 2 bases from J, the junction contained 3 bases not matched to a gene. Germline values: CDR1 SGHRS, CDR2 YFSETQ. This chain's CDR3 is CASSGGQTYEQYF. In DNA form, the CDR3 reads TGCGCCAGCAGCGGGGGACAGACCTACGAGCAGTACTTC.

This clone was counted a single time. The chain links TRBV6-1 to TRBJ2-7; D is possibly TRBD1 (5 bases). The CDR3 loop spans 14 amino acids. V gave up 1 base and J gave up 5 bases, with 12 bases separating them. CDR1 and CDR2 (germline): MNHNS, SASEGT. The CDR3 here is CASSEGQGKDEQYF. The CDR3 coding sequence is TGTGCCAGCAGTGAAGGTCAGGGAAAGGACGAGCAGTACTTC.

The genes are TRBV7-2 and TRBJ1-5; D perhaps matches TRBD1 (5 bases). V was shortened by 2 bases and J by 1 base, with 9 bases between the two germline ends. Germline CDR1 reads SGHTA; CDR2 reads FQGNSA. This CDR3 is 15 amino acids long. CDR3 sequence reads: CASSLWGDSNQPQHF. The CDR3 nucleotides read TGTGCCAGCAGCTTATGGGGGGACAGCAATCAGCCCCAGCATTTT.

This chain joins TRBV29-1 and TRBJ2-3; 9 bases match TRBD2. J was trimmed by 4 bases and V by 3 bases; bases with no gene match: 5. This CDR3 is 14 amino acids long. Germline V lookup: CDR1 SQVTM, CDR2 ANQGSEA. The CDR3 nucleotides read TGCAGCGTTGATGCGGGAGGGCTGGCAGATACGCAGTATTTT. The encoded protein is CSVDAGGLADTQYF.

The V gene is TRBV13, the J gene TRBJ1-1; tentatively, D is TRBD1 (5 bases). The CDR3 runs 14 residues. Germline V gene sequence: CDR1 PRHDT, CDR2 FYEKMQ (reference sequence). Trimming left V 1 base short and J 4 bases short, with 10 bases between. The CDR3 DNA reads TGTGCCAGCAGCTTAGTAGGGGAAGGCACTGAAGCTTTCTTT. It codes for CASSLVGEGTEAFF.

This chain joins TRBV19 and TRBJ2-1; D perhaps matches TRBD2 (6 bases). The V end was cut by 3 bases, the J end by 3 bases, with 15 bases between. The CDR3 runs to 16 residues. Germline-derived CDR1 and CDR2 are LNHDA and SQIVND (reference sequence). CDR3 region: CASSIPLAGGYNEQFF. DNA for the CDR3: TGTGCCAGTAGTATTCCTTTAGCCGGGGGCTACAATGAGCAGTTCTTC.

J is TRBJ2-3 and V is TRBV3-1 (or the pseudogene TRBV3-2), with D tentatively TRBD2 (5 bases). CDR1 and CDR2 (germline): LGHDT, YNNKEL (reference sequence). This CDR3 is 15 amino acids long. V shed 1 base and J shed 1 base, with 9 bases lying between them. CDR3 DNA: TGTGCCAGCAGCCAAGGTCCCGGGGGCACAGATACGCAGTATTTT. Its translation: CASSQGPGGTDTQYF.

The chain carries TRBV9 and TRBJ2-2; TRBD2 matches 10 bases. Germline CDR1 reads SGDLS; CDR2 reads YYNGEE. The CDR3 contains 17 residues. Trimming took 2 bases from V and 2 from J; bases not matched to a gene: 6. CDR3 region: CASSVPRLAGNTGELFF. In DNA form, the CDR3 reads TGTGCCAGCAGCGTCCCGAGACTAGCGGGTAACACCGGGGAGCTGTTTTTT.

The count of this clone is one. V and J are TRBV10-3 and TRBJ1-1; TRBD1 matches 7 bases. V was pared by 6 bases and J by 4 bases, with 8 bases of the junction left unmatched. Germline V gene sequence: CDR1 ENHRY, CDR2 SYGVKD. CDR3 length: 14 amino acids. CDR3 sequence reads: CAIRGTATGTEAFF. For the CDR3, the DNA is TGTGCCATCAGGGGGACAGCCACCGGCACTGAAGCTTTCTTT.

The chain carries TRBV29-1 and TRBJ2-3, with TRBD2 matching 9 bases. V lost 7 bases, J lost 0 bases, and 8 bases stayed unmatched. This CDR3 comprises 15 residues. Germline CDR1 SQVTM, CDR2 ANQGSEA. DNA of the CDR3: TGCAGCGCTCCCCCTAGCGGGGCTAGCACAGATACGCAGTATTTT. This encodes CSAPPSGASTDTQYF.